The present TCR beta chain was sequenced within a study of T-cell memory formation after mild COVID-19. Study outcomes and limitations: Clones that contracted clustered mainly in CM and EM if CD4+ and in EMRA if CD8+. Whereas later expanders leaned CD4+, clones contracting day 15 to 85 showed a balanced CD4/CD8 makeup. Some responding clones appeared in pre-infection memory, suggesting cross-reactive memory joined.

There are 14 residues in the CDR3. Germline CDR1 reads SGHRS; CDR2 reads YFSETQ. V shed 4 bases and J shed 4 bases, with 13 bases lying between them. This clonotype was observed a few times. What it recognizes is unknown. Constant-segment primers were used for 5'RACE, and the resulting TCR alpha and TCR beta cDNA libraries carried sample barcodes and UMIs. TCRdb analysed the 5' RACE reads with MiXCR anew, one entry per CDR3 protein. Found here are fewer than 500,000 distinct CDR3 sequences, 25% of them singletons; the top ten hold under 15%. The chain is built from TRBV5-1 and TRBJ2-3; a weak D match, TRBD2 (5 bases). The TCR comes from an adult woman who had mild COVID-19 (a few samples of this study predate the infection). Cell type and time point are not known. Sample: PBMCs or a T cell subset sorted from them (not recorded which). The CDR3: CASSRTLEADTQYF. The CDR3, as DNA: TGCGCCAGCAGCCGGACTCTTGAGGCAGATACGCAGTATTTT.